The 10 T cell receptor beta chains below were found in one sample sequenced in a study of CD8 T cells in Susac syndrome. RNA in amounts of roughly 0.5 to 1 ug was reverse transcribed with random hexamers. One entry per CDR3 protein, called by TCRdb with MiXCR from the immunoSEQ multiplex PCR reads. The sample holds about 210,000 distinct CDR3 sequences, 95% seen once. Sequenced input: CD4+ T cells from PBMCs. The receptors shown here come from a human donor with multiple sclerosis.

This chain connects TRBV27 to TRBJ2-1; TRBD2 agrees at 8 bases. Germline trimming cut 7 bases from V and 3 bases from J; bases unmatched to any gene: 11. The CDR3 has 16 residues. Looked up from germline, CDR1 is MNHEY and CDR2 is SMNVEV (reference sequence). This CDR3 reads CASNIVSGTSYNEQFF. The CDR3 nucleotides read TGTGCCAGCAACATCGTATCCGGGACTAGCTACAATGAGCAGTTCTTC.

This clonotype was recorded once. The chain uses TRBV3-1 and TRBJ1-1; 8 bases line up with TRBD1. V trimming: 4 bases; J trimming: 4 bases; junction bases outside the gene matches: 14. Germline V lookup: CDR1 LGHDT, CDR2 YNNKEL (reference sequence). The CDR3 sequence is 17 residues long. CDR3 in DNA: TGTGCCAGCAGCCCTTGGACAGGGAGGGGTGGTGGCACTGAAGCTTTCTTT. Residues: CASSPWTGRGGGTEAFF.

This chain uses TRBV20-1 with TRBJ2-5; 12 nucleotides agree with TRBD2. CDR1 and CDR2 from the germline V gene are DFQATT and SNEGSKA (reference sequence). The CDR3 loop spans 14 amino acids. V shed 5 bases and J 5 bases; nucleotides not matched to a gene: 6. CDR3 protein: CSAGPLAGGETQYF. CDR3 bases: TGCAGTGCTGGGCCCCTAGCGGGAGGGGAGACCCAGTACTTC.

CDR3 DNA sequence: TGCAGTGCTGGCGGAGCTAGCGGGAGGGCCGCAGATACGCAGTATTTT. This codes for CSAGGASGRAADTQYF. The J gene is TRBJ2-3, the V gene TRBV20-1; 12 bases are shared with TRBD2. Losses at the gene ends were 5 bases for V and 4 bases for J; bases not matched to a gene: 10. The CDR3 sequence is 16 residues long. CDR1 is DFQATT and CDR2 is SNEGSKA in the germline V gene (reference sequence).

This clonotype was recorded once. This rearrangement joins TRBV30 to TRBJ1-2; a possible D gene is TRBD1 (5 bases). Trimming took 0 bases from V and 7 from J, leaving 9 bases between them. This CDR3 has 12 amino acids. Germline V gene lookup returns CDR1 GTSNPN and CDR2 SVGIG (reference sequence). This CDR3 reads CAWSVPGAGYTF. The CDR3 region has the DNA TGTGCCTGGAGTGTACCCGGGGCTGGCTACACCTTC.

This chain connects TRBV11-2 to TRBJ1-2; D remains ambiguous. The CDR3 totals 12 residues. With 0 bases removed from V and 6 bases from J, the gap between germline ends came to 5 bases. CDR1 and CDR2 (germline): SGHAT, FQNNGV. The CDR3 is CASSLEEDGYTF. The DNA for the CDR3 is TGTGCCAGCAGCTTAGAGGAGGATGGCTACACCTTC. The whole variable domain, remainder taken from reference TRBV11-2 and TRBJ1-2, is EAGVAQSPRYKIIEKRQSVAFWCNPISGHATLYWYQQILGQGPKLLIQFQNNGVVDDSQLPKDRFSAERLKGVDSTLKIQPAKLEDSAVYLCASSLEEDGYTFGSGTRLTVV.

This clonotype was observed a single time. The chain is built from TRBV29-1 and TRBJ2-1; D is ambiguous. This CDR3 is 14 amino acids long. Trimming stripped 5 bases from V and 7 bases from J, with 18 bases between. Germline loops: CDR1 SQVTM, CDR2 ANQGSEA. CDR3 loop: CSVFALRLSNEQFF. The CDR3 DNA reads TGCAGCGTTTTTGCGCTGCGCCTCTCGAATGAGCAGTTCTTC.

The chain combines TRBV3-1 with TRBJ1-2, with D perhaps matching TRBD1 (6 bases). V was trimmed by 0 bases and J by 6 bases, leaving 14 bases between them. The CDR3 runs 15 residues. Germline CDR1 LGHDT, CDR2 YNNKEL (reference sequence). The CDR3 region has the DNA TGTGCCAGCAGCCAAGATATCTCAGGGGTACATGGCTACACCTTC. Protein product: CASSQDISGVHGYTF.

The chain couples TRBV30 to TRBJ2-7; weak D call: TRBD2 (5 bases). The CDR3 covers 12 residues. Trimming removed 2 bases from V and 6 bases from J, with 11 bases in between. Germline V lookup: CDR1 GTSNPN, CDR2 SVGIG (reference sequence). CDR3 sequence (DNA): TGTGCCTGGAGTCTCCGGGATCTCGAGCAGTACTTC. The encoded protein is CAWSLRDLEQYF.

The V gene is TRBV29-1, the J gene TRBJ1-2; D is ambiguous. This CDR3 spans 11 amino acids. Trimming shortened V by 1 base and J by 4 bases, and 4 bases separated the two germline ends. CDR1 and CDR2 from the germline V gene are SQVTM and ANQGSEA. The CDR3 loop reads CSVEVSYGYTF. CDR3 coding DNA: TGCAGCGTTGAAGTCAGCTATGGCTACACCTTC.